This entry features one T cell receptor beta chain sequence. Its antigen is unidentified. Repertoires were generated with immunoSEQ multiplex PCR, while TCRdb's copy carries only in-frame clones and drops some. The sample gives approximately 2.5 million clones, just over 90% of which show up once; around 0.15% is in the top ten. The sample originates from a study of shared clonotypes between healthy human individuals. Whole-study findings and limits: In contrast to clonotypes shared by all four donors, non-shared clonotypes had lower generation probabilities.

The germline V gene has CDR1 SGHTA and CDR2 FQGNSA. The CDR3 covers 15 residues. V lost 2 bases to trimming and J lost 6 bases, with 16 bases between them. The split of CD4+ cells yielded CD45RA+ naive and CD45RA-negative memory subsets. Sequencing used naive CD4+ T cells sorted from blood. The sample's subset: CD45RA+ positively selected. The chain is built from TRBV7-2 and TRBJ1-2; perhaps TRBD1 as D (5 bases). The TCR sequence derives from a man between 18 and 29 years old in good health. The chain's CDR3 is CASSLFRDSEHGYTF. CDR3 coding DNA: TGTGCCAGCAGCTTATTCCGGGACTCCGAACATGGCTACACCTTC.